The rows below give T cell receptor beta chains drawn from one sample of a study of blood T cell repertoires in COVID-19. Generated by immunoSEQ multiplex PCR, the TCRdb table keeps only in-frame clones and is missing some. The repertoire holds around 43,000 clones, with 89% as singletons. The sequenced sample consisted of peripheral blood. The receptor set was obtained from a human donor in a cohort sampled during active COVID-19. The CDR3 runs from the conserved cysteine through the conserved F or W. A D gene is named only where the DNA matches it firmly. Some rows have no size entry. The others give once, few or many, or a class for an expanded clone.

>TRBJ1-6|14|-|TRBV5-8|-
TGTGCCAGCAGCTTCAGGACAATGAGCACACCCCTCCACTTT
CASSFRTMSTPLHF
>TRBJ1-2|14|-|TRBV5-6|TRBD1
TGTGCCAGCAGCTCGGACAGGGGACACTATGGCTACACCTTC
CASSSDRGHYGYTF
>TRBJ1-4|14|-|TRBV21-1|-
TGTGCCAGCACCGTCCCCACAGGGCGTGAAAAACTGTTTTTT
CASTVPTGREKLFF
>TRBJ2-5|14|-|TRBV5-1|TRBD1
TGCGCCAGCAGCTTAGGACAGGGACCAGAGACCCAGTACTTC
CASSLGQGPETQYF
>TRBJ2-3|19|-|TRBV3-1/TRBV3-2|TRBD2
TGTGCCAGCAGCCAAGATCGTCCGGGACTAGCGGGGGACACAGATACGCAGTATTTT
CASSQDRPGLAGDTDTQYF
>TRBJ2-6|18|-|TRBV6-2/TRBV6-3|TRBD1
TGTGCCAGCAGTTACTGGGCAGGGGGCGATTCTGGGGCCAACGTCCTGACTTTC
CASSYWAGGDSGANVLTF
>TRBJ2-7|13|-|TRBV5-1|TRBD2
TGCGCCAGCACCCTAGCGGGAGCGTACGAGCAGTACTTC
CASTLAGAYEQYF
>TRBJ2-1|15|-|TRBV5-1|TRBD2
TGCGCCAGCAGCTACACTAGCGGGATGGTCAATGAGCAGTTCTTC
CASSYTSGMVNEQFF
>TRBJ1-1|12|-|TRBV2|-
TGTGCCAGCAGTTGGGGGGGGACTGAAGCTTTCTTT
CASSWGGTEAFF
>TRBJ2-1|12|-|TRBV7-9|-
TGTGCCAGCAGCTCCGGTTACAATGAGCAGTTCTTC
CASSSGYNEQFF
>TRBJ2-7|19|-|TRBV9|TRBD2
TGTGCCAGCAGCGTAGGAGGGACTAGCGGACTTAAATCTTCCTACGAGCAGTACTTC
CASSVGGTSGLKSSYEQYF
>TRBJ2-3|14|-|TRBV2|TRBD2
TGTGCCAGCGGTTGGGGCGGGGGGGCGGCTACGCAGTATTTT
CASGWGGGAATQYF
>TRBJ2-7|13|-|TRBV7-6|TRBD1
TGTGCCAGCAGCTTATCTGAGGGGGCCCCCCAGTACTTC
CASSLSEGAPQYF
>TRBJ1-2|11|-|TRBV20-1|-
TGCAGTGCTGGGGCCTCAGGAGGCTACACCTTC
CSAGASGGYTF
>TRBJ2-6|16|-|TRBV15|-
TGTGCCACCAGCAGAGAACTTACTTCGGGGGCCAACGTCCTGACTTTC
CATSRELTSGANVLTF
>TRBJ2-5|16|-|TRBV15|TRBD1
TGTGCCACCAGCGTATTCCTGGGACAGGGAGAAGAGACCCAGTACTTC
CATSVFLGQGEETQYF
>TRBJ1-1|15|-|TRBV25-1|-
TGTGCCAGCAGTGATGGTTACAGGTTAATCGCTGAAGCTTTCTTT
CASSDGYRLIAEAFF
>TRBJ1-6|12|few|TRBV2|-
TGTGCCGGGAGCTCCTATAATTCACCCCTCCACTTT
CAGSSYNSPLHF
>TRBJ2-7|18|-|TRBV5-6|-
TGTGCCAGCAGCGAGCAGCGACAGGCATATCCTAGCTCCTACGAGCAGTACTTC
CASSEQRQAYPSSYEQYF
>TRBJ2-1|17|-|TRBV25-1|TRBD2
TGTGCCAGCAGTGAATTGGCACGGGGAGGGCGACTCAATGAGCAGTTCTTC
CASSELARGGRLNEQFF
>TRBJ2-1|15|-|TRBV24-1|TRBD1
TGTGCCACCAGTGACCCGGGACAGGGGAACAATGAGCAGTTCTTC
CATSDPGQGNNEQFF
>TRBJ1-2|11|-|TRBV2|TRBD1
TGTGCCACAGGACAGGGTAGCGGCTACACCTTC
CATGQGSGYTF
>TRBJ1-6|14|-|TRBV27|TRBD1
TGTGCCAGCAGTGGTACAGGGGGCCCTTCACCCCTCCACTTT
CASSGTGGPSPLHF
>TRBJ1-2|13|-|TRBV12-3/TRBV12-4|-
TGTGCCAGCAGTTTATCGGGGTTCGATGGCTACACCTTC
CASSLSGFDGYTF
>TRBJ1-4|14|-|TRBV6-5|-
TGTGCCAGCAGGGCGGGGGTTGGAAATGAAAAACTGTTTTTT
CASRAGVGNEKLFF
>TRBJ2-7|13|-|TRBV15|TRBD2
TGTGCCACCAGCAGCAACGGGGGGGTCGAGCAGTACTTC
CATSSNGGVEQYF
>TRBJ2-7|16|-|TRBV4-1|TRBD2
TGCGCCAGCAGCCAAGATCCCGGGACTAGCGGGTACGAGCAGTACTTC
CASSQDPGTSGYEQYF
>TRBJ1-1|14|-|TRBV27|-
TGTGCCAGCAGTTTACAAGGGGGATATACTGAAGCTTTCTTT
CASSLQGGYTEAFF
>TRBJ1-5|14|-|TRBV3-1/TRBV3-2|-
TGTGCCAGCAGCCAAGATCATTCTCCGGGGCCCCAGCATTTT
CASSQDHSPGPQHF
>TRBJ2-1|14|-|TRBV10-3|-
TGTGCCATCGGTCCCGCGGGGACGGGGGATGAGCAGTTCTTC
CAIGPAGTGDEQFF
>TRBJ1-5|17|once|TRBV5-5|TRBD1
TGTGCCAGCAGCTTGAACCCAAAGACAGGGCCGAATCAGCCCCAGCATTTT
CASSLNPKTGPNQPQHF
>TRBJ2-1|15|-|TRBV19|TRBD2
TGTGCCAGTAGTATTGGCGGGAGGGCCTACAATGAGCAGTTCTTC
CASSIGGRAYNEQFF
>TRBJ1-2|13|-|TRBV9|-
TGTGCCAGCAGCGCCGGGGGGATACAGGACTACACCTTC
CASSAGGIQDYTF
>TRBJ1-1|12|-|TRBV15|-
TGTGCCACCAGCAAGGGGGTGACCGAAGCTTTCTTT
CATSKGVTEAFF